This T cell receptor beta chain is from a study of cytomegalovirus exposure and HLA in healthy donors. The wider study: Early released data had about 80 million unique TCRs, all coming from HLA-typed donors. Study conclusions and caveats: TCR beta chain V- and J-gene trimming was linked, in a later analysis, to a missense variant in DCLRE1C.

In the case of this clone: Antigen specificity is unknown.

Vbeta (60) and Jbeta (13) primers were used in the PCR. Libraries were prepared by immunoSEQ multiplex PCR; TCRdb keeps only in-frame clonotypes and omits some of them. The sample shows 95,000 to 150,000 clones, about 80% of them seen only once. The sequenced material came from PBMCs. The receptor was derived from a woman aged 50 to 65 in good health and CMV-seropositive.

The CDR3 sequence: CASSPREGGSTDTQYF. CDR3 sequence (DNA): TGCGCCAGCAGCCCTAGGGAGGGTGGGAGCACAGATACGCAGTATTTT. The genes are TRBV4-1 and TRBJ2-3, with TRBD2 matching 7 bases. V gave up 4 bases and J gave up 0 bases; unmatched junction bases: 7. Germline V lookup: CDR1 MGHRA, CDR2 YSYEKL. This CDR3 spans 16 amino acids.